The 31 T cell receptor beta chains below all came from one sample that was sequenced in a study of blood T cell repertoires in COVID-19. The assay was immunoSEQ multiplex PCR, and TCRdb's table has in-frame clones only and misses some. Among approximately 240,000 clones listed, approximately 87% were seen once. The sample consisted of PBMCs or T cells enriched from blood (not recorded which). The receptors derive from a woman aged 45-65 years in a cohort exposed to, infected with or recovered from COVID-19 (not recorded which).

The gene calls are TRBV7-3 and TRBJ1-2, with 8 bases matching TRBD1. Looked up from germline, CDR1 is SGHTA and CDR2 is FQGTGA. The J segment lost 6 bases and the V segment lost 5 bases, leaving 11 bases of the junction unmatched. The CDR3 consists of 15 residues. DNA for the CDR3: TGTGCCAGCAGCACAACAGGGGGACGTGGCCATGGCTACACCTTC. This gives the protein CASSTTGGRGHGYTF.

The V gene is TRBV29-1, the J gene TRBJ2-5; 9 positions agree with TRBD1. CDR3 length equals 13 residues. V dropped 4 bases and J dropped 5; count of bases not matched to a gene: 5. Germline assignment: CDR1 SQVTM and CDR2 ANQGSEA. In nucleotides, the CDR3 is TGCAGCGTTGCCAGGACAGGGGTCGAGACCCAGTACTTC. It translates to CSVARTGVETQYF.

The chain carries TRBV5-8 and TRBJ2-3; 11 bases are shared with TRBD2. J gave up 3 bases and V 4 bases, and 4 bases lay outside the gene matches. Germline-derived CDR1 and CDR2 are SGHTS and YDEGEE. There are 15 residues in the CDR3. This chain's CDR3 is CASSVAGGRTDTQYF. The CDR3 DNA follows: TGTGCCAGCAGCGTAGCGGGGGGGCGTACAGATACGCAGTATTTT.

For this clone: Germline and junction disagree at one end, which may indicate a read error. The rearrangement uses TRBV2 and TRBJ2-7, with TRBD1 identical over 8 bases. The CDR3 is 10 amino acids. CDR1 is SNHLY and CDR2 is FYNNEI in the germline V gene. The CDR3 DNA is TGTGCCAGCAGTGGGACAGGGCGTTATTTC. Translated, it gives CASSGTGRYF.

The chain is built from TRBV2 and TRBJ1-1; unclear D gene. The CDR3 covers 15 residues. Germline V gene data show CDR1 as SNHLY and CDR2 as FYNNEI. V gave up 6 bases and J gave up 0 bases, with 14 bases separating them. For the CDR3, the DNA is TGTGCCAGCAGACCCCCTGAGGGATTGAACACTGAAGCTTTCTTT. Residues: CASRPPEGLNTEAFF.

The J gene is TRBJ1-1, the V gene TRBV5-1; the D is unclear. CDR3 length equals 13 residues. CDR1 and CDR2 from the germline V gene are SGHRS and YFSETQ. Trimming left V 3 bases short and J 3 bases short, with 9 bases between. The CDR3 spells CASSSNGDTEAFF. The CDR3, as DNA: TGCGCCAGCAGCTCTAACGGAGACACTGAAGCTTTCTTT.

The V and J genes are TRBV9 and TRBJ2-5; 8 bases agree with TRBD2. In germline, CDR1 is SGDLS, CDR2 YYNGEE. V was clipped by 4 bases and J by 2 bases; unmatched bases: 10. The CDR3 has 16 residues. CDR3 sequence: CASSRGGSTTQETQYF. The CDR3 coding sequence is TGTGCCAGCAGCCGGGGGGGGTCGACCACACAAGAGACCCAGTACTTC.

The chain has TRBV9 and TRBJ1-1; 7 nucleotides line up with TRBD1. Trimming took 4 bases from V and 2 from J; bases not matched to a gene: 8. Germline V gives CDR1 SGDLS, CDR2 YYNGEE. This CDR3 contains 15 residues. The DNA of the CDR3 is TGTGCCAGCAGCATACTCGGGACAGCTAACACTGAAGCTTTCTTT. It translates to CASSILGTANTEAFF. Complete variable domain (other parts from reference TRBV9 and TRBJ1-1): DSGVTQTPKHLITATGQRVTLRCSPRSGDLSVYWYQQSLDQGLQFLIQYYNGEERAKGNILERFSAQQFPDLHSELNLSSLELGDSALYFCASSILGTANTEAFFGQGTRLTVV.

The chain couples TRBV4-3 to TRBJ2-3; the match to TRBD2 covers 8 bases. This CDR3 comprises 22 residues. Germline values: CDR1 LGHNA, CDR2 YSLEER. V lost 3 bases and J lost 1; bases outside the gene matches: 24. CDR3 amino acids: CASSQVRGQRGRLPPGTDTQYF. The CDR3 DNA sequence: TGCGCCAGCAGCCAGGTACGCGGCCAGCGGGGGCGACTCCCTCCTGGCACAGATACGCAGTATTTT.

The chain couples TRBV4-3 to TRBJ1-5; D is perhaps TRBD1 (6 bases). V was clipped by 0 bases and J by 6 bases, with 15 bases between them. The CDR3 extends over 16 amino acids. Germline-derived CDR1 and CDR2 are LGHNA and YSLEER. CDR3 bases: TGCGCCAGCAGCCAAGATTTGCGAACAGGGAGTCAGCCCCAGCATTTT. Encoded protein: CASSQDLRTGSQPQHF.

The chain combines TRBV28 with TRBJ1-1; perhaps TRBD1 as D (5 bases). V was trimmed by 5 bases and J by 4 bases, leaving 17 bases between them. This CDR3 has 15 residues. Germline lookup yields CDR1 MDHEN and CDR2 SYDVKM. Here the CDR3 reads CASSHRGGWSTEAFF. In DNA, the CDR3 is TGTGCCAGCAGTCACCGGGGGGGGTGGAGCACTGAAGCTTTCTTT.

Here the CDR3 reads CASSLVLGGNYEQFF. The CDR3 DNA sequence: TGTGCCAGCAGTTTAGTTTTGGGAGGGAACTATGAGCAGTTCTTC. This chain links TRBV27 with TRBJ2-1; 7 bases are a match to TRBD2. V lost 2 bases, J lost 8 bases, and 9 bases stayed unmatched. Germline CDR1 reads MNHEY; CDR2 reads SMNVEV (reference sequence). The CDR3 runs 15 residues.

The sample holds one count of this clone. This chain joins TRBV2 and TRBJ1-1, with TRBD1 matching 9 bases. The junction had 9 bases not matched to a gene; V was cut back by 6 bases and J by 4 bases. Germline lookup yields CDR1 SNHLY and CDR2 FYNNEI. This CDR3 has 15 amino acids. CDR3 nucleotides: TGTGCCAGCAGCATAGACAGGGGGTCGGGCACTGAAGCTTTCTTT. Protein sequence: CASSIDRGSGTEAFF.

This clone appeared a few times. This chain links TRBV3-1 (or the pseudogene TRBV3-2) with TRBJ1-1; TRBD1 matches 7 bases. Losses at the gene ends were 4 bases for V and 1 base for J; bases not matched to a gene: 9. The CDR3 covers 16 residues. CDR1 LGHDT and CDR2 YNNKEL come from the germline V gene (reference sequence). CDR3 coding DNA: TGTGCCAGCAGCCTCAATAACTACAGGGGGAACACTGAAGCTTTCTTT. Amino acids: CASSLNNYRGNTEAFF.

The V call is TRBV10-3, the J call TRBJ2-1; no definite D call. Germline values: CDR1 ENHRY, CDR2 SYGVKD. This CDR3 comprises 13 residues. Trimming cost V 2 bases and J 10 bases, with 12 bases left between them. The CDR3 DNA sequence: TGTGCCATCAGTGAGCCCAGGTCTGAGGAGCAGTTCTTC. Translation: CAISEPRSEEQFF.

This rearrangement joins TRBV14 to TRBJ1-1; no firm D call. The CDR3 loop spans 15 amino acids. Germline CDR1 is SGHDN and CDR2 is FVKESK. V was clipped by 1 base and J by 2 bases, with 11 bases between them. The CDR3 region has the DNA TGTGCCAGCAGCCAAGCTTGGGCGGGAAACACTGAAGCTTTCTTT. Protein sequence: CASSQAWAGNTEAFF.

The rearrangement uses TRBV9 and TRBJ1-3; D is possibly TRBD1 (6 bases). The germline V gene has CDR1 SGDLS and CDR2 YYNGEE. V was trimmed by 4 bases and J by 4 bases, leaving 15 bases between them. The CDR3 runs to 15 residues. CDR3 amino acids: CASSWNGGAGNTIYF. CDR3 in DNA: TGTGCCAGCAGCTGGAATGGGGGCGCGGGAAACACCATATATTTT.

The V and J genes are TRBV6-6 and TRBJ2-4; tentative D call: TRBD2 (6 bases). The V end lost 2 bases, the J end lost 9 bases, and 17 bases lay between the germline ends. The CDR3 contains 15 residues. Germline lookup yields CDR1 MNHNY and CDR2 SVGAGI (reference sequence). CDR3 nucleotides: TGTGCCAGCAGTTACGGGGGGACCCTCAATGGCATTCAGTACTTC. Translating it yields CASSYGGTLNGIQYF.

The V gene is TRBV2, the J gene TRBJ2-3; D is possibly TRBD1 (5 bases). In germline, CDR1 is SNHLY, CDR2 FYNNEI. Trimming pared 0 bases from V and 13 bases from J, leaving 14 bases between. The CDR3 loop spans 13 amino acids. The CDR3 spells CASSEATSQVKYF. The CDR3 nucleotides are TGTGCCAGCAGTGAAGCCACGTCACAGGTGAAGTATTTT.

The chain carries TRBV6-2 or TRBV6-3 and TRBJ2-7; a weak D match, TRBD1 (5 bases). There are 15 residues in the CDR3. The V and J ends lost 2 bases and 0 bases respectively, with 11 bases between them. The V gene's germline CDR1 is MNHEY and CDR2 SVGEGT. The CDR3 coding sequence is TGTGCCAGCAGTTACGGGGCGGAGAGCTCCTACGAGCAGTACTTC. This sequence encodes CASSYGAESSYEQYF.

This rearrangement joins TRBV4-3 to TRBJ2-3; perhaps TRBD2 as D (5 bases). Germline-derived CDR1 and CDR2 are LGHNA and YSLEER. The germline V and J ends were trimmed by 0 bases and 1 base, with 14 bases remaining between them. CDR3 length: 17 amino acids. CDR3 DNA: TGCGCCAGCAGCCAAGATATAACGGGGAGTGGCACAGATACGCAGTATTTT. It codes for CASSQDITGSGTDTQYF.

The chain joins TRBV4-3 to TRBJ1-4; the D gene is possibly TRBD1 (6 bases). This CDR3 is 17 amino acids long. From germline, CDR1 is LGHNA and CDR2 YSLEER. V was clipped by 0 bases and J by 8 bases, with 19 bases between them. CDR3 residues: CASSQELRDTGIEKLFF. The DNA for the CDR3 is TGCGCCAGCAGCCAAGAACTTCGGGACACCGGGATCGAAAAACTGTTTTTT.

The chain recombines TRBV29-1 with TRBJ1-2, with 11 bases matching TRBD1. Germline-derived CDR1 and CDR2 are SQVTM and ANQGSEA. This CDR3 is 14 amino acids long. V shed 8 bases and J 4 bases; nucleotides not matched to a gene: 9. The CDR3 here is CSTRTGGVLYGYTF. CDR3 bases: TGCAGCACCCGGACAGGGGGCGTTCTCTATGGCTACACCTTC.

The chain has TRBV7-9 and TRBJ1-1, with 7 bases matching TRBD1. CDR3 size: 13 residues. Trimming removed 1 base from V and 11 bases from J; junction bases left unmatched: 7. The germline V gene has CDR1 SEHNR and CDR2 FQNEAQ (reference sequence). The CDR3: CASSLGQGEWAFF. CDR3 DNA sequence: TGTGCCAGCAGCTTAGGACAGGGCGAATGGGCTTTCTTT.

This chain uses TRBV6-5 with TRBJ1-5; D might be TRBD1 (5 bases). CDR3 length: 13 amino acids. The V end was cut by 8 bases, the J end by 2 bases, with 10 bases between. Germline V gene sequence: CDR1 MNHEY, CDR2 SVGAGI. In DNA form, the CDR3 reads TGTGCCAGCGGATTCAGGGGCAATCAGCCCCAGCATTTT. Amino acid sequence: CASGFRGNQPQHF.

The chain joins TRBV4-3 to TRBJ1-1; D is unresolved. The V and J ends lost 1 base and 5 bases respectively, with 8 bases between them. This CDR3 comprises 13 residues. From germline, CDR1 is LGHNA and CDR2 YSLEER. In DNA, the CDR3 is TGCGCCAGCAGCCAAGTTTCGGGGACTGAAGCTTTCTTT. It codes for CASSQVSGTEAFF.

This clone was counted between two and nine times. The chain employs TRBV7-9 and TRBJ1-3, with 8 bases aligning to TRBD1. This CDR3 comprises 17 residues. CDR1 SEHNR and CDR2 FQNEAQ come from the germline V gene (reference sequence). The junction had 8 bases not matched to a gene; V was cut back by 4 bases and J by 0 bases. The CDR3 region has the DNA TGTGCCAGCAGCTCAGCAGGGGGCCCAAACTCTGGAAACACCATATATTTT. This codes for CASSSAGGPNSGNTIYF.

The chain has TRBV2 and TRBJ2-7; weak D call: TRBD1 (5 bases). Trimming took 7 bases from V and 6 from J, leaving 19 bases between them. In germline, CDR1 is SNHLY, CDR2 FYNNEI. CDR3 length: 14 residues. The CDR3 sequence: CASTQGSTVGEQYF. CDR3 in DNA: TGTGCCAGCACCCAGGGCTCCACAGTGGGCGAGCAGTACTTC.

This clone was counted once. The gene calls are TRBV11-3 and TRBJ2-1; a weak D match, TRBD1 (8 bases). Germline V lookup: CDR1 SGHNT, CDR2 YENEEA. This CDR3 contains 16 residues. Between the trimmed V and J ends, which lost 7 bases and 0 bases, there was a span of 16 bases. The CDR3 DNA reads TGTGCCAGCACACCACAGGGGGGGAGCTCCTACAATGAGCAGTTCTTC. Protein product: CASTPQGGSSYNEQFF.

V and J are TRBV27 and TRBJ2-2, with TRBD2 matching 10 bases. This CDR3 has 15 residues. The germline V gene has CDR1 MNHEY and CDR2 SMNVEV (reference sequence). V trimming: 5 bases; J trimming: 5 bases; junction bases outside the gene matches: 5. CDR3 amino acids: CASSRGLATTGELFF. The DNA for the CDR3 is TGTGCCAGCAGTAGGGGACTAGCGACGACCGGGGAGCTGTTTTTT.

V gene TRBV6-2 or TRBV6-3 combines with J gene TRBJ1-2; D might be TRBD1 (6 bases). The ends were cut back, 6 bases at V and 1 base at J, with 15 bases in the middle. This CDR3 spans 15 amino acids. Germline V gene sequence: CDR1 MNHEY, CDR2 SVGEGT. CDR3 sequence: CASSSGQRINYGYTF. DNA for the CDR3: TGTGCCAGCAGCTCCGGACAGAGGATTAACTATGGCTACACCTTC.